A single sample is the source of the 25 T cell receptor beta chains below, sequenced in a study of T cells in Graves' hyperthyroidism and ophthalmopathy (dated by TCRdb to 2018 to 2020). Library method: multiplex PCR. Instrument on record: Illumina HiSeq 2000. The TCR beta CDR3 regions were amplified from the RNA transcripts. The TCR CDR3 was subjected to a first round of RT-PCR using the HTBI primer set and the Qiagen OneStep RT-PCR kit. Using fastp trimming at Q25 and MiXCR clonotype assembly, TCRdb reanalyzed the public sequencing data and kept in-frame beta chains. Rows are combined by CDR3 protein, so each entry shows the most common genes and DNA. The sample yields around 760,000 distinct CDR3 sequences; roughly a third were counted once. Less than 40% of the sample is in the top ten clones. The specimen was blood. The source is a woman aged 40 to 55 with Graves' hyperthyroidism.

The rearrangement uses TRBV7-9 and TRBJ1-2; maybe TRBD1 (5 bases). The CDR3 has 14 residues. The germline gives CDR1 SEHNR, CDR2 FQNEAQ (reference sequence). The ends were cut back, 6 bases at V and 4 bases at J, with 15 bases in the middle. The CDR3 region is CASSGTARSYGYTF. The CDR3 DNA reads as TGTGCCAGCAGTGGGACGGCCAGGAGCTATGGCTACACCTTC.

The chain is built from TRBV4-1 and TRBJ1-4, with no clear D. The CDR3 is 15 amino acids. Germline V gene data show CDR1 as MGHRA and CDR2 as YSYEKL. V shed 4 bases and J shed 5 bases, with 14 bases lying between them. The CDR3 DNA follows: TGCGCCAGCAGCCCCCACAGAATTGAAAATGAAAAACTGTTTTTT. Its translation is CASSPHRIENEKLFF.

The sample holds a few counts of this clonotype. CDR3 protein: CASSLGGREQPQHF. The CDR3 bases are TGTGCCAGCAGCTTAGGGGGCAGGGAACAGCCCCAGCATTTT. The V gene is TRBV7-9, the J gene TRBJ1-5; tentative D call: TRBD1 (5 bases). Germline CDR1 and CDR2: SEHNR and FQNEAQ (reference sequence). The CDR3 is 14 amino acids. V lost 1 base and J 7 bases, leaving 11 bases between the germline ends.

The chain links TRBV4-3 to TRBJ1-2; the match to TRBD1 covers 9 bases. The CDR3 has 15 amino acids. With 0 bases clipped from V and 4 bases from J, the junction kept 3 bases outside the gene matches. Looked up from germline, CDR1 is LGHNA and CDR2 is YSLEER. CDR3 region: CASSQEGDRAYGYTF. The DNA for the CDR3 is TGCGCCAGCAGCCAAGAGGGGGACAGGGCCTATGGCTACACCTTC.

Many counts were recorded for this clonotype. This chain uses TRBV13 with TRBJ2-2, with 8 bases lining up with TRBD1. Germline CDR1 PRHDT, CDR2 FYEKMQ (reference sequence). J gave up 1 base and V 6 bases, and 4 bases lay outside the gene matches. The length of the CDR3 is 15 residues. CDR3 in DNA: TGTGCCAGCAGGAACAGGGGGGAGAACACCGGGGAGCTGTTTTTT. Translated, it gives CASRNRGENTGELFF.

V usage is TRBV14 and J usage is TRBJ1-6, with unresolved D. Trimming pared 1 base from V and 0 bases from J, leaving 10 bases between. This CDR3 is built from 17 residues. Germline CDR1 SGHDN, CDR2 FVKESK. The chain's CDR3 is CASSQALDSSYNSPLHF. CDR3 DNA: TGTGCCAGCAGCCAAGCCTTGGATAGCTCCTATAATTCACCCCTCCACTTT.

This clonotype was counted at least ten times. V and J are TRBV7-9 and TRBJ1-2; 7 positions agree with TRBD1. V lost 4 bases and J lost 2; bases outside the gene matches: 7. Germline CDR1 and CDR2: SEHNR and FQNEAQ (reference sequence). This CDR3 comprises 15 residues. CDR3 amino acids: CASSWGGDRNYGYTF. DNA for the CDR3: TGTGCCAGCAGCTGGGGCGGGGACAGAAACTATGGCTACACCTTC.

The chain carries TRBV5-1 and TRBJ2-7; 8 nucleotides match TRBD1. Germline V CDR1 and CDR2: SGHRS, YFSETQ. J was trimmed by 7 bases and V by 3 bases; bases with no gene match: 9. The CDR3 extends over 14 amino acids. The CDR3 spells CASSSRTGIGEQYF. The CDR3, as DNA: TGCGCCAGCAGCTCCCGGACAGGGATAGGAGAGCAGTACTTC.

This clonotype was found a few times. The chain carries TRBV4-3 and TRBJ1-1; D is possibly TRBD1 (5 bases). Trimming removed 4 bases at V and 4 bases at J, with 13 bases between. CDR3 length: 14 residues. CDR1 is LGHNA and CDR2 is YSLEER in the germline V gene. The CDR3 spells CASSLRNGGTEAFF. CDR3 coding DNA: TGCGCCAGCAGCCTCCGGAACGGGGGCACTGAAGCTTTCTTT.

J is TRBJ2-5 and V is TRBV7-9; TRBD2 might be the D (5 bases). Trimming took off 5 bases at V and 7 bases at J, with 26 bases between the two ends. This CDR3 has 17 amino acids. The germline CDR1 and CDR2 sequences are SEHNR and FQNEAQ (reference sequence). The CDR3 region is CASSQDRGRLGTGTQYF. The CDR3 DNA sequence: TGTGCCAGCAGCCAAGATCGGGGTAGACTGGGAACTGGGACCCAGTACTTC.

The genes are TRBV20-1 and TRBJ2-7; 10 bases are shared with TRBD2. The germline CDR1 and CDR2 sequences are DFQATT and SNEGSKA (reference sequence). Trimming removed 1 base from V and 7 bases from J; junction bases left unmatched: 7. The CDR3 loop spans 14 amino acids. CDR3 amino acids: CSARGVGTSAEQYF. The CDR3 region has the DNA TGCAGTGCTAGAGGGGTTGGGACTAGCGCTGAGCAGTACTTC.

The chain carries TRBV29-1 and TRBJ1-5; the D gene is possibly TRBD1 (5 bases). Germline CDR1 is SQVTM and CDR2 is ANQGSEA. The germline V and J ends were trimmed by 2 bases and 11 bases, with 13 bases remaining between them. The CDR3 spans 12 residues. CDR3 protein: CSVESGEETQHF. Written as DNA, the CDR3 is TGCAGCGTTGAATCGGGGGAAGAGACCCAGCATTTT.

The chain employs TRBV5-1 and TRBJ1-6; possible D gene TRBD1, 6 bases. The CDR3 is 13 residues long. Germline V CDR1 and CDR2: SGHRS, YFSETQ. The V end lost 3 bases, the J end lost 7 bases, and 8 bases lay between the germline ends. CDR3 in amino acids: CASSSGQNSPLHF. The CDR3 DNA reads as TGCGCCAGCAGCTCCGGACAGAATTCACCCCTCCACTTT.

The rearrangement uses TRBV12-3 or TRBV12-4 and TRBJ1-2, with 9 bases aligning to TRBD1. This CDR3 comprises 16 residues. The J segment lost 0 bases and the V segment lost 6 bases, leaving 8 bases of the junction unmatched. The CDR3 region has the DNA TGTGCCAGCAGCCAAACGGGACAGGGATCTAACTATGGCTACACCTTC. Translating gives CASSQTGQGSNYGYTF.

This clonotype has just a few counts. The gene calls are TRBV4-3 and TRBJ1-2; D is unresolved. Germline V lookup: CDR1 LGHNA, CDR2 YSLEER. The V end was cut by 0 bases, the J end by 4 bases, with 9 bases between. CDR3 size: 14 residues. The CDR3 DNA reads TGCGCCAGCAGCCAAGATCAGTCTGTCTATGGCTACACCTTC. Its translation: CASSQDQSVYGYTF.

This clonotype was seen repeatedly, ten times or more. V gene TRBV29-1 combines with J gene TRBJ1-1; 7 nucleotides align to TRBD1. J gave up 1 base and V 6 bases, and 8 bases lay outside the gene matches. The germline gives CDR1 SQVTM, CDR2 ANQGSEA. The CDR3 length is 14 residues. The CDR3, as DNA: TGCAGCGTGGAACTCGGGACAGCGAACACTGAAGCTTTCTTT. Its protein is CSVELGTANTEAFF.

This clonotype occurred a few times. The chain links TRBV7-2 to TRBJ2-7; weak D call: TRBD2 (5 bases). Germline CDR1 is SGHTA and CDR2 is FQGNSA. V lost 1 base, J lost 2 bases, and 9 bases lay in between. The CDR3 is 14 residues long. The CDR3 loop reads CASSLDLAPYEQYF. The DNA of the CDR3 is TGTGCCAGCAGCTTAGATCTAGCACCCTACGAGCAGTACTTC.

The chain has TRBV11-3 and TRBJ2-2; TRBD2 agrees at 7 bases. This CDR3 has 15 amino acids. V dropped 6 bases and J dropped 8; count of bases not matched to a gene: 12. Germline V gene data show CDR1 as SGHNT and CDR2 as YENEEA. The CDR3 DNA reads as TGTGCCAGCAGATCTAGGGCGGCGGGGGTAGGGGAGCTGTTTTTT. This translates into CASRSRAAGVGELFF. Drawing the rest from reference TRBV11-3 and TRBJ2-2, the complete variable domain is EAGVVQSPRYKIIEKKQPVAFWCNPISGHNTLYWYLQNLGQGPELLIRYENEEAVDDSQLPKDRFSAERLKGVDSTLKIQPAELGDSAVYLCASRSRAAGVGELFFGEGSRLTVL.

This clonotype has only a few counts. The chain combines TRBV11-3 with TRBJ2-7; D possibly uses TRBD1 or TRBD2 (6 bases each). Germline V lookup: CDR1 SGHNT, CDR2 YENEEA. This CDR3 is built from 15 residues. The V gene lost 1 base and the J gene lost 3 bases, with 13 bases spanning the gap. CDR3 amino acids: CASSLGGGLHYEQYF. Here the CDR3 DNA reads TGTGCCAGCAGCTTAGGAGGGGGGCTACACTACGAGCAGTACTTC.

A few counts support this clonotype. The rearrangement links TRBV7-8 to TRBJ2-6, with 8 nucleotides matching TRBD1. The CDR3 extends over 18 amino acids. Losses at the gene ends were 4 bases for V and 4 bases for J; bases not matched to a gene: 12. The V gene's germline CDR1 is SGHVS and CDR2 FQNEAQ. The CDR3 is CASSSHDDRGPGANVLTF. CDR3 sequence (DNA): TGTGCCAGCAGCTCCCATGATGACAGGGGACCCGGGGCCAACGTCCTGACTTTC.

Turning to this clonotype: This may stem from a read error, because a much larger clone lies one nucleotide away. This chain joins TRBV20-1 and TRBJ2-7, with unresolved D. Per germline, CDR1 DFQATT and CDR2 SNEGSKA (reference sequence). This CDR3 comprises 12 residues. DNA for the CDR3: TGCAGTGCTAGAGATACACGGTACGGGCAGTACTTC. Amino acids: CSARDTRYGQYF.

This clonotype was recorded at least ten times. J is TRBJ2-5 and V is TRBV5-5; D is unresolved. Trimming took 0 bases from V and 7 from J, leaving 13 bases between them. This CDR3 comprises 14 residues. Per the germline V gene, CDR1 is SGHKS and CDR2 is YYEKEE (reference sequence). The CDR3 loop reads CASSLEADGATQYF. The CDR3 nucleotides are TGTGCCAGCAGCTTGGAGGCCGACGGAGCGACCCAGTACTTC.

The V and J genes are TRBV27 and TRBJ1-1, with D perhaps matching TRBD1 (6 bases). The CDR3 length is 15 residues. The germline CDR1 and CDR2 sequences are MNHEY and SMNVEV (reference sequence). The V and J ends lost 5 bases and 4 bases respectively, with 17 bases between them. CDR3 in DNA: TGTGCCAGCAGTCTCCGGGGGGGCATGGGCACTGAAGCTTTCTTT. Translation gives CASSLRGGMGTEAFF.

This chain links TRBV10-3 with TRBJ1-1; D perhaps matches TRBD1 (6 bases). Germline V gene lookup returns CDR1 ENHRY and CDR2 SYGVKD. V was clipped by 6 bases and J by 6 bases, with 26 bases between them. The length of the CDR3 is 17 residues. The CDR3 nucleotides are TGTGCCATCAGACAGGGTTTCCCATTAGGGGTTATGGCTGAAGCTTTCTTT. Its translation is CAIRQGFPLGVMAEAFF.

The J gene is TRBJ2-7, the V gene TRBV11-1, with 10 bases fitting TRBD1. The CDR3 sequence is 15 residues long. The junction had 8 bases not matched to a gene; V was cut back by 5 bases and J by 4 bases. In germline, CDR1 is SGHAT, CDR2 FQDESV (reference sequence). The CDR3 loop reads CASSHRDRGRYEQYF. The CDR3 nucleotides are TGTGCCAGCAGCCACCGGGACAGGGGTAGATACGAGCAGTACTTC.